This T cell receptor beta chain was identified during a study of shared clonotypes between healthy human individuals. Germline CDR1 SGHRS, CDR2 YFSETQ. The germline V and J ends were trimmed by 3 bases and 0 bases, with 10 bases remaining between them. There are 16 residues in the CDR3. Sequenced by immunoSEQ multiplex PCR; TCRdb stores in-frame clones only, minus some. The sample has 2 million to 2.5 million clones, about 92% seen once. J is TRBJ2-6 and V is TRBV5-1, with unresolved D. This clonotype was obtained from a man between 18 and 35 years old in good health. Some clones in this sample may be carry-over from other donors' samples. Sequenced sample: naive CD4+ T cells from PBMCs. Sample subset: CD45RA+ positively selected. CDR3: CASSWALNSGANVLTF. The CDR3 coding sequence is TGCGCCAGCAGCTGGGCACTCAACTCTGGGGCCAACGTCCTGACTTTC.